Described below is a single T cell receptor (beta chain) sequence and its context. This clonotype was found many times. What this receptor recognizes is not known. Nothing much larger sits one base from this clone, and base qualities are not available. TRIzol reagent was used to extract blood RNA from unsorted whole blood, while the DNeasy Blood & Tissue kit provided the germline DNA. Chronic HBV infection was present in the patients, and the patients were treatment-naive at sampling. About 3.6 milliliters of peripheral blood were collected into K2EDTA tubes before surgery. This sample stems from a study of tumor-infiltrating lymphocytes in primary liver carcinoma (dated by TCRdb to 2016 to 2017). For the wider study: Surgical resection was performed in China between 2015 and March 2016 on about 5 patients with histopathologically diagnosed primary liver carcinoma. Of the five patients (three men and two women, aged 30 to 69 years), four had hepatocellular carcinoma and one had combined HCC and intrahepatic cholangiocarcinoma. The tumors of the five patients were staged as T1-T3 N0M0, with maximum diameters ranging from roughly 4 to 11 cm. Each sample produced roughly 3.65 to 7.5 million productive TCRbeta reads, and read depth showed no significant difference between tissue types. For each liver tumor, the study sampled five regions along with adjacent normal tissue and blood, and applied TCRbeta repertoire sequencing, expression microarrays and whole-exome sequencing. A total of some 35 specimens from 5 patients went through TCRbeta repertoire sequencing, namely 25 tumor regions, 5 adjacent noncancerous liver tissues and 5 peripheral blood samples. High reproducibility was observed for the technical replicate repertoires, with mean shared-clone rates approximately 0.9 and correlation coefficients above 0.98. The study at large found these results: The top 250 clones made up a significantly larger repertoire fraction in tumors than in blood (p = 0.039). Consistent with antigen-driven expansion, pairs of tumor regions showed higher repertoire overlap (mean around 36%) than either tumor-adjacent pairs (around 17%) or tumor-blood pairs (roughly 14%). Because the samples were bulk and unsorted, CD4+ and CD8+ T cell repertoires could not be compared. Only five patients were included in the study, and the authors note that the findings should be validated in a larger study. Only the TCR beta chain was sequenced, which likely underestimates true repertoire diversity because unpaired alpha chains were not captured.

A constant-region primer and ProtoScript II reverse transcriptase were used to reverse-transcribe TCRbeta-specific cDNA from roughly 0.55 ug total RNA. The TCRbeta libraries were prepared through three rounds of nested multiplex PCR following a slightly modified ARM-PCR procedure. Multiplex TRBV1-TRBV30 forward primers and a Cbeta reverse primer were used in the first two PCR rounds, each of which was run for 10 to 11 cycles. A final 25-cycle PCR with Deep VentR polymerase added sample barcodes and Illumina adapters. Before sequencing, amplicons between 200 and 500 bp were purified from gel using a QIAquick gel extraction kit. An Illumina HiSeq 2500 was used to sequence the TCRbeta amplicons, generating 250-bp paired-end reads. The authors processed their data as follows. Reads were quality-trimmed with Trimmomatic v0.33, and paired reads were merged with FLASH v1.2.11 to recover full CDR3 sequences. MiGEC v1.2.1b assigned V, D and J germline segments to the rearranged TCRbeta sequences. Clonotype statistics, along with Shannon-Wiener diversity indices, were calculated using VDJtools v1.0.0. To cut down on sampling bias, every analysis after diversity analysis relied on just the 250 most abundant clonotypes from each sample. TCRdb reprocessing: public reads trimmed at Q25 with fastp, clones called with MiXCR, in-frame beta chains kept. Every entry covers one CDR3 protein and lists the most common genes and DNA from its rows. These V and J calls originate from TCRdb's pipeline instead of the authors' own analysis. The sample table records about 180,000 distinct CDR3 sequences; roughly three fifths of these occur just once. The ten largest clones add up to under 75% of the sample.

V lost 5 bases and J lost 0 bases; the stretch between them is 14 bases long. CDR3 length: 16 amino acids, cysteine to phenylalanine. Solely the CDR3 DNA is kept, with 48 bases framed from the first base. Per the germline V gene, SGHAT is the CDR1 and FQNNGV is the CDR2. The chain uses TRBV11-2 and TRBJ2-1; the D region possibly corresponds to TRBD2 (5 bases align). The TCR originated in a man between 40 and 49 years old with primary liver carcinoma and hepatitis B virus infection. Sequenced sample: peripheral blood. This receptor carries the CDR3 CASSPLGLSSYNEQFF. The nucleotides read TGTGCCAGCAGCCCACTAGGCCTAAGCTCCTACAATGAGCAGTTCTTC.